This TCR beta chain was documented in a study of persistence of HIV-infected CD4 T cells. The libraries were made with immunoSEQ version 4 in survey mode. Template was genomic DNA at about 9.8 ng/uL, with up to 1 ug used per sample. Assay: immunoSEQ multiplex PCR; the TCRdb copy retains only in-frame clones and omits some. The table records more than 15,000 clones, 75% to 85% of them present only once. J lost 5 bases, V lost 4 bases, and 8 bases had no gene match. There are 15 residues in the CDR3. CDR1 and CDR2 (germline): MGHDK, SYGVNS. This clone was seen only a few times. Its target is unknown. Lysates of CMV-infected fibroblasts at 10 ug/mL stimulated these cells. Responding CD4+ T cells were sorted by upregulation of both CD40 ligand and CD69. CD4+ T cell counts exceeded 400 cells/uL; CMV serology was positive. The study's findings and limits: Rare CMV-responding cells carrying HIV-1 proviruses were not analyzed separately for TCR.

The chain employs TRBV25-1 and TRBJ2-3; 8 bases are shared with TRBD1. The sample consisted of CD4+ T cells sorted from PBMCs after approximately 19-hour stimulation, taken from a patient who received antiretroviral therapy. The origin of this receptor is an adult man with HIV who was CMV-seropositive. The CDR3 loop reads CASSVGDRGGDTQYF. The DNA of the CDR3 is TGTGCCAGCAGTGTAGGAGACAGGGGAGGAGATACGCAGTATTTT.